The 17 T cell receptor beta chains listed next were all sequenced from one sample in a study of shared clonotypes between healthy human individuals (TCRdb year 2020). CD8 naive samples were CD45RO-negative cells positively selected for CCR7, giving a CD45RA+CCR7+ population that excluded TemRA cells. Libraries were built with the immunoSEQ multiplex PCR assay. In its TCRdb copy, this immuneACCESS table keeps in-frame sequences only and misses some clones. Where compared with another copy, unresolved V genes explain less than half of these, and the others have no known cause. The sample contains roughly 2,000,000 clones, 85% to 95% of them found a single time. Jointly, the top ten make up around 1% of the sample. The sequenced material came from naive CD8+ T cells sorted from blood. The cell subset or site label on this specimen signifies: CD45RA+CCR7+. The receptors derive from a man aged 18 to 29 in good health.

V gene TRBV28 combines with J gene TRBJ2-7; tentatively, D is TRBD2 (6 bases). The V gene's germline CDR1 is MDHEN and CDR2 SYDVKM. CDR3 size: 14 residues. V lost 5 bases to trimming and J lost 0 bases, with 11 bases between them. CDR3 protein: CASSLRRGSYEQYF. DNA of the CDR3: TGTGCCAGCAGTCTAAGGCGGGGCTCCTACGAGCAGTACTTC.

The chain joins TRBV5-4 to TRBJ1-3, with a weak D call TRBD1 (5 bases). The V and J ends lost 2 bases and 4 bases respectively, with 10 bases between them. The germline V gene has CDR1 SGHNT and CDR2 YYREEE (reference sequence). The CDR3 sequence is 14 residues long. The CDR3 coding sequence is TGTGCCAGCAGCTTTTCTGGGGGAGGAAACACCATATATTTT. Translated, it gives CASSFSGGGNTIYF. Filled out from reference TRBV5-4 and TRBJ1-3, the complete variable domain reads ETGVTQSPTHLIKTRGQQVTLRCSSQSGHNTVSWYQQALGQGPQFIFQYYREEENGRGNFPPRFSGLQFPNYSSELNVNALELDDSALYLCASSFSGGGNTIYFGEGSWLTVV.

The chain combines TRBV5-1 with TRBJ1-6; possibly TRBD1 for D (5 bases). Germline V gene lookup returns CDR1 SGHRS and CDR2 YFSETQ. The CDR3 spans 17 residues. Between the trimmed V and J ends, which lost 5 bases and 0 bases, there was a span of 15 bases. The CDR3 DNA is TGCGCCAGCAGTTCCGGGACCAAGAACTCCTATAATTCACCCCTCCACTTT. Amino acid sequence: CASSSGTKNSYNSPLHF.

The V gene is TRBV2, the J gene TRBJ2-7; 11 nucleotides agree with TRBD2. V was clipped by 10 bases and J by 6 bases; unmatched bases: 8. Germline assignment: CDR1 SNHLY and CDR2 FYNNEI. The CDR3 consists of 13 residues. The CDR3 loop reads CAIFSGRAREQYF. In DNA form, the CDR3 reads TGTGCCATATTTAGCGGGAGGGCCCGCGAGCAGTACTTC.

The chain joins TRBV19 to TRBJ1-1; 12 bases fit TRBD1. This CDR3 contains 14 residues. The germline gives CDR1 LNHDA, CDR2 SQIVND (reference sequence). V trimming: 2 bases; J trimming: 8 bases; junction bases outside the gene matches: 3. In DNA form, the CDR3 reads TGTGCCAGTAGTATACGGGACAGGGGGCGCGAAGCTTTCTTT. The encoded protein is CASSIRDRGREAFF.

This clone was seen a single time. The identical CDR3 is also encoded by other nucleotide sequences in the sample. The J gene is TRBJ1-1, the V gene TRBV27; 8 bases match TRBD1. CDR1 and CDR2 from the germline V gene are MNHEY and SMNVEV (reference sequence). The CDR3 extends over 14 amino acids. Trimming cost V 2 bases and J 1 base; bases outside gene matches: 0. The CDR3 reads CASSLGQGNTEAFF. In DNA form, the CDR3 reads TGTGCCAGCAGTTTAGGACAGGGGAACACTGAAGCTTTCTTT.

This clone was counted once. A read error may produce the germline difference seen at one junction end. In the same sample, other DNA sequences code for this CDR3. The chain employs TRBV13 and TRBJ2-7, with D unresolved. CDR3 length: 12 residues. Germline V gene lookup returns CDR1 PRHDT and CDR2 FYEKMQ (reference sequence). In DNA form, the CDR3 reads TGTGCCAGCAGCCTAGGAGCCTACGAGCAGTACTTC. It encodes CASSLGAYEQYF. Based on the CDR3 plus reference TRBV13 and TRBJ2-7, the full variable domain is AAGVIQSPRHLIKEKRETATLKCYPIPRHDTVYWYQQGPGQDPQFLISFYEKMQSDKGSIPDRFSAQQFSDYHSELNMSSLELGDSALYFCASSLGAYEQYFGPGTRLTVT.

The chain couples TRBV6-5 to TRBJ2-7, with TRBD1 identical over 9 bases. CDR3 length: 15 residues. The ends lost 2 bases at V and 4 bases at J; junction bases unmatched: 6. Germline CDR1 MNHEY, CDR2 SVGAGI. The CDR3 DNA follows: TGTGCCAGCAGTTACACAACAGGGGGCAGGTACGAGCAGTACTTC. Translated, it gives CASSYTTGGRYEQYF.

The rearrangement links TRBV6-5 to TRBJ2-3, with D possibly being TRBD1 (6 bases). Germline V lookup: CDR1 MNHEY, CDR2 SVGAGI. The CDR3 totals 11 residues. V was clipped by 6 bases and J by 6 bases, with 7 bases between them. CDR3 residues: CASRRGDTQYF. CDR3 nucleotide sequence: TGTGCCAGCAGGAGGGGGGATACGCAGTATTTT.

This clone has just one count. The chain combines TRBV4-3 with TRBJ2-1; 8 bases are a match to TRBD2. Germline CDR1 reads LGHNA; CDR2 reads YSLEER. The CDR3 totals 18 residues. The trim removed 0 bases at V and 0 bases at J, leaving 7 bases unmatched. For the CDR3, the DNA is TGCGCCAGCAGCCAAGAGTCAATAGCGGGACGCTCCTACAATGAGCAGTTCTTC. Protein sequence: CASSQESIAGRSYNEQFF.

This clone was detected only once. The chain links TRBV19 to TRBJ2-7; D may correspond to TRBD1 or TRBD2 (5 bases each). Germline V gene lookup returns CDR1 LNHDA and CDR2 SQIVND (reference sequence). This CDR3 is 15 amino acids long. V shed 4 bases and J shed 4 bases, with 17 bases lying between them. CDR3 nucleotide sequence: TGTGCCAGTAGTACCACAACCGGGACCCTTTACGAGCAGTACTTC. Its translation: CASSTTTGTLYEQYF.

This rearrangement joins TRBV5-1 to TRBJ2-7; D is undetermined. This CDR3 comprises 15 residues. Trimming took off 0 bases at V and 4 bases at J, with 14 bases between the two ends. Germline V lookup: CDR1 SGHRS, CDR2 YFSETQ. The CDR3 loop reads CASSLESRPPYEQYF. For the CDR3, the DNA is TGCGCCAGCAGCTTGGAGAGCAGGCCCCCATACGAGCAGTACTTC.

The chain joins TRBV7-2 to TRBJ1-1; D gene uncertain. Germline V lookup: CDR1 SGHTA, CDR2 FQGNSA. V was cut by 1 base and J by 0 bases, with 6 bases left in between. This CDR3 has 14 amino acids. DNA of the CDR3: TGTGCCAGCAGCTTAGGCCTTATGAACACTGAAGCTTTCTTT. Translation: CASSLGLMNTEAFF.

The CDR3 DNA reads TGTGCCAGCAGCTTAGGCGGGGCAGACACAGATACGCAGTATTTT. This encodes CASSLGGADTDTQYF. The gene calls are TRBV11-2 and TRBJ2-3; perhaps TRBD2 as D (6 bases). Looked up from germline, CDR1 is SGHAT and CDR2 is FQNNGV. The CDR3 contains 15 residues. Trimming left V 1 base short and J 2 bases short, with 10 bases between.

V gene TRBV28 combines with J gene TRBJ2-7; D possibly corresponds to TRBD2 (6 bases). With 7 bases removed from V and 4 bases from J, the gap between germline ends came to 17 bases. This CDR3 has 14 residues. CDR1 is MDHEN and CDR2 is SYDVKM in the germline V gene. Here the CDR3 reads CASTVGGSRYEQYF. In DNA form, the CDR3 reads TGTGCCAGCACCGTCGGAGGGTCGCGGTACGAGCAGTACTTC. Complete variable domain (other parts from reference TRBV28 and TRBJ2-7): DVKVTQSSRYLVKRTGEKVFLECVQDMDHENMFWYRQDPGLGLRLIYFSYDVKMKEKGDIPEGYSVSREKKERFSLILESASTNQTSMYLCASTVGGSRYEQYFGPGTRLTVT.

The chain uses TRBV11-2 and TRBJ1-2, with D hard to call. The germline CDR1 and CDR2 sequences are SGHAT and FQNNGV. The CDR3 covers 13 residues. The V end lost 3 bases, the J end lost 3 bases, and 8 bases lay between the germline ends. The chain's CDR3 is CASSFGPDYGYTF. The CDR3 bases are TGTGCCAGCAGCTTTGGGCCAGACTATGGCTACACCTTC.

V gene TRBV7-9 combines with J gene TRBJ2-1; maybe TRBD2 (5 bases). The CDR3 runs 15 residues. CDR1 SEHNR and CDR2 FQNEAQ come from the germline V gene (reference sequence). V was cut by 3 bases and J by 6 bases, with 15 bases left in between. This chain's CDR3 is CASSFAGVRGNEQFF. The CDR3 DNA follows: TGTGCCAGCAGCTTTGCGGGCGTCAGAGGCAATGAGCAGTTCTTC.